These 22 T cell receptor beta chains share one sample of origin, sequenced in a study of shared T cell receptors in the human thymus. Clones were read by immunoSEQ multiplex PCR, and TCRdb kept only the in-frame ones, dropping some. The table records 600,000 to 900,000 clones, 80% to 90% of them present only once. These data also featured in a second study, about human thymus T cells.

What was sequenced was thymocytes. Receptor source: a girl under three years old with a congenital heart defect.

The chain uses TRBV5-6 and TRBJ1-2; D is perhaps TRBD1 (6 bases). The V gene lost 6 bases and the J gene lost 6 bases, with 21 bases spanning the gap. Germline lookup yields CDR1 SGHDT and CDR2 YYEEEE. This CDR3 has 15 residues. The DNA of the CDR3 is TGTGCCAGCAATCCCTGGGGGGGGCTGCGAGATGGCTACACCTTC. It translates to CASNPWGGLRDGYTF.

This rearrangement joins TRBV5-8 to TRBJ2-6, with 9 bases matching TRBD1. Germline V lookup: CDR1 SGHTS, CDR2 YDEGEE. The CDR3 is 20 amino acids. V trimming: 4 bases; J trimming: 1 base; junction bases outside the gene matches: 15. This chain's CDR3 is CASSPVPGQGLGSGANVLTF. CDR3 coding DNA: TGTGCCAGCAGCCCCGTCCCGGGACAGGGTTTAGGGTCTGGGGCCAACGTCCTGACTTTC.

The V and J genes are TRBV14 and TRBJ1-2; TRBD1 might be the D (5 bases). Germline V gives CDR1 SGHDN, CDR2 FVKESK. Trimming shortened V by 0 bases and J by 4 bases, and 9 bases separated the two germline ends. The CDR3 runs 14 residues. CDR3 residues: CASSQDRRGYGYTF. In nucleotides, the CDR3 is TGTGCCAGCAGCCAAGACAGAAGGGGCTATGGCTACACCTTC.

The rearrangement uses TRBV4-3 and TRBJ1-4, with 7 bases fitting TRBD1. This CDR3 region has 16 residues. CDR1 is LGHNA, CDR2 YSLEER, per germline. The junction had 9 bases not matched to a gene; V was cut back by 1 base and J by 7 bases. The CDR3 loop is CASSQGTPGQPEKLFF. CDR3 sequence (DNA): TGCGCCAGCAGCCAAGGTACCCCGGGACAGCCTGAAAAACTGTTTTTT.

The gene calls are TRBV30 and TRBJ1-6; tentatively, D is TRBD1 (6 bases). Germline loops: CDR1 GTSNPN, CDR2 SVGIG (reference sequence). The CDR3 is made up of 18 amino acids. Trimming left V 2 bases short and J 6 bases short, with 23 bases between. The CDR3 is CAWSHPNRGGPLNSPLHF. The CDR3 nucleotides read TGTGCCTGGAGTCATCCGAATAGGGGGGGACCACTTAATTCACCCCTCCACTTT.

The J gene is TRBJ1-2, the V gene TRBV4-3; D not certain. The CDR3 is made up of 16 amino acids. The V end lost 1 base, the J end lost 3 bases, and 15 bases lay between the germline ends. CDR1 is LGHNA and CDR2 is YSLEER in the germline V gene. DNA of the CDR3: TGCGCCAGCAGCCAAGCTACCTTCCCCGGAGACTATGGCTACACCTTC. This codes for CASSQATFPGDYGYTF.

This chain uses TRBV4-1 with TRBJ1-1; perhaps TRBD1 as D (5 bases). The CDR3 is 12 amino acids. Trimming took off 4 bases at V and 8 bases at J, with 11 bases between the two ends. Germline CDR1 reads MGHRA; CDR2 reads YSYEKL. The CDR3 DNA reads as TGCGCCAGCAGCCCGCGTAGGGGCGAAGCTTTCTTT. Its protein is CASSPRRGEAFF.

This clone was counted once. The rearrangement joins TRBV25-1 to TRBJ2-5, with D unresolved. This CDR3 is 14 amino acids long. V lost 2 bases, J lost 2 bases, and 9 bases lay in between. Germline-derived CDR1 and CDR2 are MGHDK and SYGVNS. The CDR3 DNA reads TGTGCCAGCAGTGAAGTGAGGCGGCAAGAGACCCAGTACTTC. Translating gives CASSEVRRQETQYF.

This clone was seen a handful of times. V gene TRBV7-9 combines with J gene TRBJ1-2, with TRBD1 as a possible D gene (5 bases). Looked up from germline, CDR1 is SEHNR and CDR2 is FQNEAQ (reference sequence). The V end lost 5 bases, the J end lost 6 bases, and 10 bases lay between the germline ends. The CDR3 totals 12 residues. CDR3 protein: CASSQVQDGYTF. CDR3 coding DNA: TGTGCCAGCAGCCAAGTACAGGATGGCTACACCTTC.

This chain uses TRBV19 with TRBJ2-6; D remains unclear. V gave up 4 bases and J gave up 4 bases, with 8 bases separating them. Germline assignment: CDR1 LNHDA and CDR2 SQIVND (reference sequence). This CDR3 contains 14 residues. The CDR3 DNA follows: TGTGCCAGTAGTAGGTCCGGGGGGGCCAACGTCCTGACTTTC. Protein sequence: CASSRSGGANVLTF.

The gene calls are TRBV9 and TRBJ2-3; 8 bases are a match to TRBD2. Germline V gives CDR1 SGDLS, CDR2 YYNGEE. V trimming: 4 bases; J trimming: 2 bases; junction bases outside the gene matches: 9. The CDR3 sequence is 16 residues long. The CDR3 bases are TGTGCCAGCAGCCCCGTCAAGCGGGGGTTCACAGATACGCAGTATTTT. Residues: CASSPVKRGFTDTQYF. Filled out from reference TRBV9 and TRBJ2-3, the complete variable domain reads DSGVTQTPKHLITATGQRVTLRCSPRSGDLSVYWYQQSLDQGLQFLIQYYNGEERAKGNILERFSAQQFPDLHSELNLSSLELGDSALYFCASSPVKRGFTDTQYFGPGTRLTVL.

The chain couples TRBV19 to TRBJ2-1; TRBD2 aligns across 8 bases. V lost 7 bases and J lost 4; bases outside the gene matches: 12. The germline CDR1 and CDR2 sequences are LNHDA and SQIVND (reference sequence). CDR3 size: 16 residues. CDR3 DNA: TGTGCCAGTACCCTGACGCGACTAGCGAGATACAATGAGCAGTTCTTC. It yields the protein CASTLTRLARYNEQFF.

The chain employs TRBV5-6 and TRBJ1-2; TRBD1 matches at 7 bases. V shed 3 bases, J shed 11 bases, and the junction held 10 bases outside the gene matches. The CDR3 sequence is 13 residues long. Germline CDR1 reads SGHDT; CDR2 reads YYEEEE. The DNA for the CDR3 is TGTGCCAGCAGCTCTGGACAGGTGCAGAGTTACACCTTC. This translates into CASSSGQVQSYTF.

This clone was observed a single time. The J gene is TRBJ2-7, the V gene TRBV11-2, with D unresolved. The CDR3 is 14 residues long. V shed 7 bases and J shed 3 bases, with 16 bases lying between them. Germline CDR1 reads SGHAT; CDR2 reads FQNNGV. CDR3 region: CASTNLTRCYEQYF. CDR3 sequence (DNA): TGTGCCAGCACCAACCTCACCAGGTGCTACGAGCAGTACTTC. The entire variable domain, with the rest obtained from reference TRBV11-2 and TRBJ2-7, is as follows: EAGVAQSPRYKIIEKRQSVAFWCNPISGHATLYWYQQILGQGPKLLIQFQNNGVVDDSQLPKDRFSAERLKGVDSTLKIQPAKLEDSAVYLCASTNLTRCYEQYFGPGTRLTVT.

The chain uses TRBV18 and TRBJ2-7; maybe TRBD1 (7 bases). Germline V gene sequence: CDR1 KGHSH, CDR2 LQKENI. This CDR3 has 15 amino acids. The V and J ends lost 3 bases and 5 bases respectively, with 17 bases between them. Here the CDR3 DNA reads TGTGCCAGCTCACCGGGAGGACAGGCGAGCCACGAGCAGTACTTC. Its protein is CASSPGGQASHEQYF. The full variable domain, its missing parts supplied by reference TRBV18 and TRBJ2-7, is NAGVMQNPRHLVRRRGQEARLRCSPMKGHSHVYWYRQLPEEGLKFMVYLQKENIIDESGMPKERFSAEFPKEGPSILRIQQVVRGDSAAYFCASSPGGQASHEQYFGPGTRLTVT.

The CDR3 is CASSPTRIGIFYGYTF. The DNA of the CDR3 is TGTGCCAGCAGCCCTACCCGCATCGGGATCTTTTATGGCTACACCTTC. The chain carries TRBV14 and TRBJ1-2, with no clear D. This CDR3 contains 16 residues. Germline assignment: CDR1 SGHDN and CDR2 FVKESK. V lost 4 bases and J 5 bases, leaving 20 bases between the germline ends.

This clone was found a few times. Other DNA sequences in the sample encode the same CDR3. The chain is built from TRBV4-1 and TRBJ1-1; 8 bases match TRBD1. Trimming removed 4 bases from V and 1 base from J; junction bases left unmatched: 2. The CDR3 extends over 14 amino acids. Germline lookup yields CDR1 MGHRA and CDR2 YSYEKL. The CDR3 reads CASSPDRENTEAFF. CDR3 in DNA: TGCGCCAGCAGCCCGGACAGGGAGAACACTGAAGCTTTCTTT.

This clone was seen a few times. The CDR3 region has the DNA TGTGCCAGCAGGCTCCGAGGTACCGGGGAGCTGTTTTTT. Translated: CASRLRGTGELFF. The rearrangement uses TRBV14 and TRBJ2-2, with D hard to call. Trimming removed 6 bases from V and 5 bases from J, with 10 bases in between. CDR1 SGHDN and CDR2 FVKESK come from the germline V gene. This CDR3 has 13 residues.

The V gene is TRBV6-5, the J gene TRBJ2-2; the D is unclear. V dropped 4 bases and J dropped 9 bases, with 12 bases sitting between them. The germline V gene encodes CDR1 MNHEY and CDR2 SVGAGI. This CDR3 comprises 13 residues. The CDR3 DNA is TGTGCCAGCAGTTCCATTGGCAGGCGGGAGCTGTTTTTT. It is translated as CASSSIGRRELFF.

CDR3 nucleotide sequence: TGTGCCAGCTCACCGGAGTTGTTCTATACCTACACCTTC. Its translation: CASSPELFYTYTF. The chain uses TRBV18 and TRBJ1-2; D ambiguous. Trimming removed 3 bases from V and 10 bases from J, with 15 bases in between. Germline CDR1 is KGHSH and CDR2 is LQKENI. CDR3 length equals 13 residues. Full variable domain (missing parts from reference TRBV18 and TRBJ1-2): NAGVMQNPRHLVRRRGQEARLRCSPMKGHSHVYWYRQLPEEGLKFMVYLQKENIIDESGMPKERFSAEFPKEGPSILRIQQVVRGDSAAYFCASSPELFYTYTFGSGTRLTVV.

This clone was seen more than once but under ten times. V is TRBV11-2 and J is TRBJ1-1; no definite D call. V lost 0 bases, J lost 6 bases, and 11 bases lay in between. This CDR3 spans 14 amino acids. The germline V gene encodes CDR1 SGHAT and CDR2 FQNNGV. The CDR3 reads CASSLDTPRSEAFF. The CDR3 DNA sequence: TGTGCCAGCAGCTTAGATACCCCCCGGTCTGAAGCTTTCTTT.

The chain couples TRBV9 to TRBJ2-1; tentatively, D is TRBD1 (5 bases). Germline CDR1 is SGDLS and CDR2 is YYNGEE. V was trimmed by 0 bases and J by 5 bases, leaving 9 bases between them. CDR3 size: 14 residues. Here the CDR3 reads CASSVAQTDNEQFF. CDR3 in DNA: TGTGCCAGCAGCGTAGCCCAGACAGACAATGAGCAGTTCTTC.